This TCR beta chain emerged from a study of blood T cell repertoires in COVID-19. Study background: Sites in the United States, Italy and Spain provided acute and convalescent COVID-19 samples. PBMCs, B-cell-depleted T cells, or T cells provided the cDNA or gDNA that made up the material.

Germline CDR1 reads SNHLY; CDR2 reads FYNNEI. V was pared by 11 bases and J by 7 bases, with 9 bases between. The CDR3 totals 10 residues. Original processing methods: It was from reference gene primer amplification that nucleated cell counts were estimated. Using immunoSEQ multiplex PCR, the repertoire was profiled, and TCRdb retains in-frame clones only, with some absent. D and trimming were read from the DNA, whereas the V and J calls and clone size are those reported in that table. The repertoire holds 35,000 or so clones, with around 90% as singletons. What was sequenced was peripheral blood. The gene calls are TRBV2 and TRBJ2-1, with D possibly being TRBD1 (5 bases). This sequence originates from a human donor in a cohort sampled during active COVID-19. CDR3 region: CAPQANEQFF. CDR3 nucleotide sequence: TGTGCCCCACAGGCAAATGAGCAGTTCTTC.